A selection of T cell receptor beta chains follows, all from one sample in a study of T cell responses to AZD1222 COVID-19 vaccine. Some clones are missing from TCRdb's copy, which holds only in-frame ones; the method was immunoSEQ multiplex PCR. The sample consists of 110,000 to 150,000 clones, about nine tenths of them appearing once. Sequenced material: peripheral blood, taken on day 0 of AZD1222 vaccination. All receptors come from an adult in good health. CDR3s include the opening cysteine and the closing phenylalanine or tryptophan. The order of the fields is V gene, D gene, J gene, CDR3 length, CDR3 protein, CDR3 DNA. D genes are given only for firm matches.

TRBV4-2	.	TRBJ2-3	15	CASSQDERGRDTQYF	TGTGCCAGCAGCCAAGATGAACGAGGGAGGGATACGCAGTATTTT
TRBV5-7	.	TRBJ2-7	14	CASGLRWGPYEQYF	TGTGCCAGCGGCCTACGTTGGGGTCCCTACGAGCAGTACTTC
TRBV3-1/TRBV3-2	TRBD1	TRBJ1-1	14	CASSFTGGGTEAFF	TGTGCCAGCAGCTTTACAGGGGGCGGCACTGAAGCTTTCTTT
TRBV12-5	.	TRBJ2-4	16	CASGAVGGLAKNIQYF	TGTGCTAGTGGTGCTGTAGGAGGGCTAGCCAAAAACATTCAGTACTTC
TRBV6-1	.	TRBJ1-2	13	CASSEKGLIGYTF	TGTGCCAGCAGTGAAAAGGGCTTAATAGGCTACACCTTC
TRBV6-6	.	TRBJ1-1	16	CASSPTIVRTNTEAFF	TGTGCCAGCAGTCCAACCATAGTACGAACGAACACTGAAGCTTTCTTT
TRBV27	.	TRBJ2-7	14	CASSRFGVPHEQYF	TGTGCCAGCAGTCGGTTCGGGGTCCCCCACGAGCAGTACTTC
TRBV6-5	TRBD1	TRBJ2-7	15	CASSYAGQAFYEQYF	TGTGCCAGCAGTTACGCGGGACAGGCATTCTACGAGCAGTACTTC
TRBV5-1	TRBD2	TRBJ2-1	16	CASSAELAGERDEQFF	TGCGCCAGCAGCGCCGAACTAGCGGGAGAGCGAGATGAGCAGTTCTTC
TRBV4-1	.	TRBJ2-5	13	CASSQVGQETQYF	TGCGCCAGCAGCCAAGTAGGCCAAGAGACCCAGTACTTC
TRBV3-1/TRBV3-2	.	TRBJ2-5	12	CASSQDAETQYF	TGTGCCAGCAGCCAAGATGCGGAGACCCAGTACTTC
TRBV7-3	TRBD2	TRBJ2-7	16	CASSLRASGRDYEQYF	TGTGCCAGCAGCTTAAGGGCTAGCGGGAGGGACTACGAGCAGTACTTC
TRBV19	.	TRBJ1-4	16	CASSFREVTTNEKLFF	TGTGCCAGTAGTTTTCGCGAGGTTACAACTAATGAAAAACTGTTTTTT
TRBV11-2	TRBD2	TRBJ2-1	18	CASSSTRLAGGWLDEQFF	TGTGCCAGCAGCTCTACTCGACTAGCGGGAGGTTGGTTGGATGAGCAGTTCTTC
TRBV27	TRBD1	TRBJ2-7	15	CASSQGDRVLSEQYF	TGTGCCAGCAGCCAGGGGGACAGGGTTCTGAGTGAGCAGTACTTC
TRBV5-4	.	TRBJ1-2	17	CASSLGGLKSSNYGYTF	TGTGCCAGCAGCTTGGGGGGACTAAAAAGTTCTAACTATGGCTACACCTTC
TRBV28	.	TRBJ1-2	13	CASSFLRINGYTF	TGTGCCAGCAGTTTTCTGAGGATCAATGGCTACACCTTC
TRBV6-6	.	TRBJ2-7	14	CASSSPPDSYEQYF	TGTGCCAGCAGTTCTCCGCCTGATTCCTACGAGCAGTACTTC
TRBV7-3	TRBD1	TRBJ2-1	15	CASSSDRGSYNEQFF	TGTGCCAGCAGCTCCGACAGGGGGTCCTACAATGAGCAGTTCTTC
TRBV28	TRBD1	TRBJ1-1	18	CASTGYRGGLDMNTEAFF	TGTGCCAGCACCGGGTACAGGGGAGGTTTGGATATGAACACTGAAGCTTTCTTT
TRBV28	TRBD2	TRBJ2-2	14	CASRTSRNTGELFF	TGTGCCAGCCGGACTAGCAGGAACACCGGGGAGCTGTTTTTT
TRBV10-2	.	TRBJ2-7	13	CASSEGTIYEQYF	TGCGCCAGCAGTGAGGGGACAATCTACGAGCAGTACTTC
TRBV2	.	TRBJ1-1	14	CASNRPLGNTEAFF	TGTGCCAGCAACCGACCCCTGGGGAACACTGAAGCTTTCTTT